Below are 27 T cell receptor beta chains sequenced from a single sample in a study of response to subunit inactivated influenza vaccine. Each CDR3 protein is one row after TCRdb ran MiXCR on the RT-PCR reads. The sample holds approximately 500,000 distinct CDR3 sequences, around 15% seen once. Sample: PBMCs from blood, taken about 11 days after vaccination. These TCRs come from a man aged 50 to 59 who received an inactivated influenza vaccine.

The chain couples TRBV12-3 or TRBV12-4 to TRBJ1-1; TRBD1 might be the D (5 bases). This CDR3 has 15 amino acids. V lost 5 bases and J lost 1, with 14 bases in between. CDR3 DNA sequence: TGTGCCAGCAGTCTGGGGCGCTGGGCGAACACTGAAGCTTTCTTT. It codes for CASSLGRWANTEAFF.

The chain joins TRBV27 to TRBJ1-5; a weak D match, TRBD1 (6 bases). Per germline, CDR1 MNHEY and CDR2 SMNVEV (reference sequence). Between the trimmed V and J ends, which lost 7 bases and 7 bases, there was a span of 14 bases. CDR3 size: 13 residues. Written as DNA, the CDR3 is TGTGCCAGCAAGGGCCTAGGGGGACAGCCCCAGCATTTT. The encoded protein is CASKGLGGQPQHF.

This clonotype was counted a single time. The V call is TRBV10-3, the J call TRBJ2-7; 9 nucleotides align to TRBD1. This CDR3 comprises 16 residues. The germline V gene encodes CDR1 ENHRY and CDR2 SYGVKD. V was clipped by 4 bases and J by 3 bases; unmatched bases: 10. The CDR3 protein is CAISVVTGTGNYEQYF. In nucleotides, the CDR3 is TGTGCCATCAGTGTTGTAACCGGGACAGGGAACTACGAGCAGTACTTC.

Only a few counts were recorded for this clonotype. The chain recombines TRBV12-3 or TRBV12-4 with TRBJ2-1, with 7 positions matching TRBD2. J gave up 3 bases and V 1 base, and 3 bases lay outside the gene matches. This CDR3 is built from 15 residues. The CDR3 nucleotides are TGTGCCAGCAGTTTAGGGCGGGGGATCTACAATGAGCAGTTCTTC. This encodes CASSLGRGIYNEQFF.

This clonotype was detected a few times. In DNA, the CDR3 is TGCAGTGCTAGTATCCCGGGGAGCTCCTACGAGCAGTACTTC. The encoded protein is CSASIPGSSYEQYF. The rearrangement uses TRBV20-1 and TRBJ2-7, with D perhaps matching TRBD2 (5 bases). CDR3 size: 14 residues. From germline, CDR1 is DFQATT and CDR2 SNEGSKA (reference sequence). Trimming left V 3 bases short and J 0 bases short, with 12 bases between.

This clonotype was observed a handful of times. In nucleotides, the CDR3 is TGTGCCAGCAGCTTGGCACAGCGGGCCGGGGAGCTGTTTTTT. Residues: CASSLAQRAGELFF. The chain couples TRBV5-4 to TRBJ2-2, with D possibly matching TRBD2 (6 bases). The CDR3 has 14 residues. V dropped 0 bases and J dropped 6 bases, with 9 bases sitting between them. Germline CDR1 reads SGHNT; CDR2 reads YYREEE (reference sequence).

This clonotype was counted between two and nine times. The chain carries TRBV11-2 and TRBJ2-1; D possibly matches TRBD1 or TRBD2 (5 bases each). The CDR3 covers 21 residues. Germline V gives CDR1 SGHAT, CDR2 FQNNGV. V lost 5 bases and J 10 bases, leaving 39 bases between the germline ends. Here the CDR3 reads CASSPNNPQTLLVRGNWEQFF. CDR3 bases: TGTGCCAGCAGCCCCAATAACCCCCAGACTCTACTAGTTAGGGGTAATTGGGAGCAGTTCTTC.

The V and J genes are TRBV20-1 and TRBJ2-1; 11 bases fit TRBD2. The CDR3 spans 16 residues. Per germline, CDR1 DFQATT and CDR2 SNEGSKA (reference sequence). The V gene end was trimmed by 6 bases and the J gene end by 0 bases; junction bases not matched to a gene: 7. The CDR3 protein is CSAPRLAGYSYNEQFF. CDR3 bases: TGCAGTGCCCCCAGACTAGCGGGATACTCCTACAATGAGCAGTTCTTC.

The chain combines TRBV4-3 with TRBJ1-1; perhaps TRBD1 as D (5 bases). The V gene's germline CDR1 is LGHNA and CDR2 YSLEER. CDR3 length: 14 amino acids. Trimming pared 1 base from V and 2 bases from J, leaving 8 bases between. Written as DNA, the CDR3 is TGCGCCAGCAGCCAAGCCGGGACCAACACTGAAGCTTTCTTT. Its protein product is CASSQAGTNTEAFF.

The chain carries TRBV7-8 and TRBJ2-5; maybe TRBD1 (5 bases). Between the trimmed V and J ends, which lost 6 bases and 5 bases, there was a span of 19 bases. The germline V gene encodes CDR1 SGHVS and CDR2 FQNEAQ. The CDR3 runs to 15 residues. DNA of the CDR3: TGTGCCAGCAGTAGGGGTGGCGGTATCGCCGAGACCCAGTACTTC. Amino acids: CASSRGGGIAETQYF.

This clonotype came up many times. The CDR3 spells CASSLYSSYEQYF. The CDR3 DNA is TGTGCCAGCAGCTTGTACAGTTCCTACGAGCAGTACTTC. The genes are TRBV7-9 and TRBJ2-7, with D hard to call. The V end lost 3 bases, the J end lost 1 base, and 7 bases lay between the germline ends. Germline V lookup: CDR1 SEHNR, CDR2 FQNEAQ (reference sequence). CDR3 length: 13 amino acids.

Only a few counts were recorded for this clonotype. This chain uses TRBV15 with TRBJ1-1; tentatively, D is TRBD1 (6 bases). There are 14 residues in the CDR3. Germline lookup yields CDR1 LNHNV and CDR2 YYDKDF (reference sequence). The V end lost 3 bases, the J end lost 5 bases, and 13 bases lay between the germline ends. The CDR3 reads CATSSIRGGTEAFF. The CDR3 DNA sequence: TGTGCCACCAGCAGCATCAGGGGTGGAACTGAAGCTTTCTTT.

The genes are TRBV5-5 and TRBJ2-5; D is possibly TRBD1 (5 bases). Germline values: CDR1 SGHKS, CDR2 YYEKEE (reference sequence). V lost 0 bases, J lost 4 bases, and 16 bases lay in between. This CDR3 has 16 residues. CDR3 loop: CASSLEPGHRVETQYF. The CDR3 region has the DNA TGTGCCAGCAGCTTGGAACCAGGGCATCGCGTAGAGACCCAGTACTTC.

This clonotype was seen a handful of times. This chain links TRBV29-1 with TRBJ2-3, with no clear D. V lost 0 bases and J 0 bases, leaving 13 bases between the germline ends. The germline CDR1 and CDR2 sequences are SQVTM and ANQGSEA. The CDR3 is made up of 16 amino acids. The CDR3 DNA follows: TGCAGCGTTGAAGATGCAGTATTCTCTAGCACAGATACGCAGTATTTT. The encoded protein is CSVEDAVFSSTDTQYF.

This clonotype appeared a few times. CDR3 DNA: TGTGCCAGCAGTTTATTACTAGAGGCCGGGGAGCTGTTTTTT. Protein sequence: CASSLLLEAGELFF. The chain is built from TRBV12-3 or TRBV12-4 and TRBJ2-2; a possible D gene is TRBD2 (5 bases). Trimming cost V 2 bases and J 6 bases, with 10 bases left between them. CDR3 length equals 14 residues.

This clonotype was found a few times. The chain employs TRBV27 and TRBJ2-3; D gene unclear. The CDR3 contains 15 residues. The germline V gene encodes CDR1 MNHEY and CDR2 SMNVEV (reference sequence). Trimming removed 3 bases from V and 0 bases from J, with 10 bases in between. CDR3: CASSFTAKSTDTQYF. The CDR3 DNA sequence: TGTGCCAGCAGTTTCACAGCCAAGAGCACAGATACGCAGTATTTT.

In its sample, this clonotype was seen many times. This chain links TRBV28 with TRBJ2-4; D unresolved. The V end was cut by 4 bases, the J end by 0 bases, with 7 bases between. Germline V gene data show CDR1 as MDHEN and CDR2 as SYDVKM. The CDR3 sequence is 14 residues long. This chain's CDR3 is CASSSSLAKNIQYF. The CDR3 DNA is TGTGCCAGCAGTTCCTCACTAGCCAAAAACATTCAGTACTTC. Looking up the rest from reference TRBV28 and TRBJ2-4 gives the full variable domain: DVKVTQSSRYLVKRTGEKVFLECVQDMDHENMFWYRQDPGLGLRLIYFSYDVKMKEKGDIPEGYSVSREKKERFSLILESASTNQTSMYLCASSSSLAKNIQYFGAGTRLSVL.

This clonotype was recorded many times. The chain joins TRBV2 to TRBJ2-1; 15 nucleotides agree with TRBD2. The CDR3 runs to 14 residues. The V and J ends lost 6 bases and 13 bases, in that order; junction bases with no gene match: 7. Germline-derived CDR1 and CDR2 are SNHLY and FYNNEI. The CDR3 here is CASSRGTSGGLQFF. CDR3 DNA: TGTGCCAGCAGCCGCGGGACTAGCGGGGGGTTACAGTTCTTC. Full variable domain (missing parts from reference TRBV2 and TRBJ2-1): EPEVTQTPSHQVTQMGQEVILRCVPISNHLYFYWYRQILGQKVEFLVSFYNNEISEKSEIFDDQFSVERPDGSNFTLKIRSTKLEDSAMYFCASSRGTSGGLQFFGPGTRLTVL.

This clonotype was seen a few times. This chain connects TRBV6-1 to TRBJ2-3; no clear D. Germline-derived CDR1 and CDR2 are MNHNS and SASEGT. The ends were cut back, 6 bases at V and 0 bases at J, with 7 bases in the middle. The CDR3 is 13 amino acids. CDR3 in DNA: TGTGCCAGCAGACAAAAAAGCACAGATACGCAGTATTTT. This gives the protein CASRQKSTDTQYF.

The chain employs TRBV20-1 and TRBJ1-5; weak D call: TRBD1 (5 bases). Trimming shortened V by 0 bases and J by 13 bases, and 19 bases separated the two germline ends. This CDR3 spans 14 amino acids. Germline lookup yields CDR1 DFQATT and CDR2 SNEGSKA (reference sequence). This chain's CDR3 is CSARDLGAGRVQHF. The CDR3 coding sequence is TGCAGTGCTAGAGATCTCGGAGCAGGGAGGGTTCAGCATTTT.

The chain carries TRBV5-1 and TRBJ2-5; 10 bases are a match to TRBD2. CDR1 is SGHRS, CDR2 YFSETQ, per germline. Trimming removed 2 bases from V and 5 bases from J; junction bases left unmatched: 9. The CDR3 covers 16 residues. CDR3 DNA sequence: TGCGCCAGCAGCTTAAGCGGGGGGGCCTTAGTTGAGACCCAGTACTTC. This codes for CASSLSGGALVETQYF.

This chain uses TRBV20-1 with TRBJ1-1, with D unclear. Per the germline V gene, CDR1 is DFQATT and CDR2 is SNEGSKA (reference sequence). CDR3 length: 12 residues. V lost 5 bases and J lost 7, with 14 bases in between. In DNA form, the CDR3 reads TGCAGTGCTTTCTGGGAGGTCGGTGAAGCTTTCTTT. Its protein product is CSAFWEVGEAFF.

There are a few counts of this clonotype. The rearrangement joins TRBV6-2 or TRBV6-3 to TRBJ2-3; TRBD2 matches at 7 bases. J lost 2 bases, V lost 8 bases, and 19 bases had no gene match. CDR3 size: 18 residues. Germline CDR1 reads MNHEY; CDR2 reads SVGEGT. As DNA, the CDR3 is TGTGCCAGCGGGGGGAAGGCGGGAGCAATCCCCCTCACAGATACGCAGTATTTT. It encodes CASGGKAGAIPLTDTQYF.

This clonotype was counted ten times or more. The V gene is TRBV27, the J gene TRBJ1-2; D uncertain. This CDR3 has 14 amino acids. Per the germline V gene, CDR1 is MNHEY and CDR2 is SMNVEV (reference sequence). The ends were cut back, 8 bases at V and 2 bases at J, with 15 bases in the middle. CDR3 region: CASSPRTENYGYTF. The CDR3, as DNA: TGTGCCAGCTCACCGAGGACTGAAAACTATGGCTACACCTTC.

This clonotype was seen ten or more times. The V gene is TRBV7-6, the J gene TRBJ2-1, with TRBD2 matching 8 bases. The CDR3 totals 15 residues. Germline V lookup: CDR1 SGHVS, CDR2 FNYEAQ. The V gene end was trimmed by 0 bases and the J gene end by 7 bases; junction bases not matched to a gene: 5. This chain's CDR3 is CASSLAGGVGNEQFF. CDR3 DNA sequence: TGTGCCAGCAGCTTAGCCGGGGGGGTCGGAAATGAGCAGTTCTTC.

The V and J genes are TRBV20-1 and TRBJ2-1; 7 bases align to TRBD2. From germline, CDR1 is DFQATT and CDR2 SNEGSKA (reference sequence). The CDR3 is 13 residues long. CDR3 region: CSAASGVYNEQFF. CDR3 coding DNA: TGCTCGGCCGCGAGCGGGGTCTACAATGAGCAGTTCTTC.

The chain is built from TRBV24-1 and TRBJ1-5, with 8 nucleotides matching TRBD1. V lost 5 bases, J lost 7 bases, and 6 bases stayed unmatched. This CDR3 is 14 amino acids long. The germline V gene encodes CDR1 KGHDR and CDR2 SFDVKD. CDR3 sequence (DNA): TGTGCCACCAGTGCTCAGGGGGCCCGGCAGCCCCAGCATTTT. Protein product: CATSAQGARQPQHF.